Each of the 8 T cell receptor beta chains below was sequenced from the same sample in a study of blood T cell repertoires in COVID-19. The data were produced by immunoSEQ multiplex PCR, yet TCRdb's version contains in-frame clones alone and is incomplete. The table lists more than 250,000 clones, about 85% of them singletons. Sequencing was done on a sample of PBMCs or T cells enriched from blood (not recorded which). Receptors originate from a woman under 40 who had recovered from COVID-19.

CDR3 sequence: CAWISGFGTEAFF. The CDR3 DNA is TGTGCCTGGATTTCGGGTTTTGGCACTGAAGCTTTCTTT. This chain links TRBV30 with TRBJ1-1; D is undetermined. Germline CDR1 and CDR2: GTSNPN and SVGIG (reference sequence). The CDR3 has 13 residues. The germline V and J ends were trimmed by 4 bases and 4 bases, with 13 bases remaining between them.

This rearrangement joins TRBV12-3 or TRBV12-4 to TRBJ1-1, with TRBD1 as a possible D gene (5 bases). The CDR3 is 13 amino acids. Trimming removed 3 bases from V and 5 bases from J, with 10 bases in between. The CDR3 is CASSFSGATEAFF. The DNA of the CDR3 is TGTGCCAGCAGTTTTAGCGGGGCTACTGAAGCTTTCTTT.

V is TRBV5-6 and J is TRBJ2-5, with a tentative D call TRBD2 (6 bases). Germline CDR1 is SGHDT and CDR2 is YYEEEE. The germline V and J ends were trimmed by 8 bases and 5 bases, with 19 bases remaining between them. The CDR3 runs 14 residues. CDR3 nucleotides: TGTGCCAGTGCATCGACTGGGAGGACGGAGACCCAGTACTTC. Translated: CASASTGRTETQYF.

This clone appeared once. The V and J genes are TRBV6-5 and TRBJ1-2; 8 bases match TRBD1. CDR3 length equals 14 residues. Germline V CDR1 and CDR2: MNHEY, SVGAGI. Germline trimming cut 2 bases from V and 8 bases from J; bases unmatched to any gene: 7. CDR3 in amino acids: CASSYTRTGQGYTF. As DNA, the CDR3 is TGTGCCAGCAGTTACACACGGACAGGGCAAGGCTACACCTTC.

The CDR3 DNA reads as TGTGCCAGCTCCTCGGGACTCGGCACCGGGGAGCTGTTTTTT. This gives the protein CASSSGLGTGELFF. The chain recombines TRBV18 with TRBJ2-2; a possible D gene is TRBD2 (6 bases). The germline V gene has CDR1 KGHSH and CDR2 LQKENI. V was shortened by 6 bases and J by 4 bases, with 12 bases between the two germline ends. The CDR3 is 14 residues long.

This chain links TRBV5-6 with TRBJ2-7; 9 positions match TRBD1. Germline V gene sequence: CDR1 SGHDT, CDR2 YYEEEE. The CDR3 contains 16 residues. V was clipped by 5 bases and J by 1 base; unmatched bases: 10. CDR3 protein: CASRFYGTGLSYEQYF. In DNA form, the CDR3 reads TGTGCCAGCAGGTTTTACGGGACAGGGCTTTCCTACGAGCAGTACTTC.

The V call is TRBV27, the J call TRBJ2-1; the D gene is possibly TRBD1 (5 bases). This CDR3 region has 14 residues. Trimming left V 3 bases short and J 5 bases short, with 11 bases between. CDR1 is MNHEY, CDR2 SMNVEV, per germline (reference sequence). This CDR3 is CASSLWLGDNEQFF. In DNA, the CDR3 is TGTGCCAGCAGTTTGTGGCTAGGGGACAATGAGCAGTTCTTC.

The genes are TRBV20-1 and TRBJ1-1; D is ambiguous. Germline CDR1 DFQATT, CDR2 SNEGSKA (reference sequence). V lost 6 bases and J 4 bases, leaving 18 bases between the germline ends. The CDR3 length is 14 residues. CDR3 coding DNA: TGCAGTGCGAGTGAGGGCAGGCCGGCCACTGAAGCTTTCTTT. It encodes CSASEGRPATEAFF.